These T cell receptor beta chains were read from a single sample in a study of cytomegalovirus exposure and HLA in healthy donors. Method: immunoSEQ multiplex PCR; TCRdb's copy keeps in-frame clones and lacks some. The repertoire holds some 140,000 clones, with approximately 80% as singletons. The sample comprised PBMCs. Receptors originate from a man aged 40-55 years in good health and CMV-seronegative. CDR3s include the opening cysteine and the closing phenylalanine or tryptophan. D genes are given only for firm matches. Size values are once, few and many counts, or a class for expanded clones, and some rows have none.

TRBJ2-7 | TRBV27 | TRBD1 | NA | CASSSGDRGIYPYEQYF | TGTGCCAGCAGTTCGGGGGACAGGGGAATTTACCCCTACGAGCAGTACTTC
TRBJ2-3 | TRBV23-1 | NA | NA | CASSQSPEGTDTQYF | TGCGCCAGCAGTCAATCGCCAGAAGGCACAGATACGCAGTATTTT
TRBJ1-2 | TRBV7-2 | TRBD1 | NA | CASSTGQGYGYTF | TGTGCCAGCAGCACCGGACAGGGATATGGCTACACCTTC
TRBJ2-7 | TRBV6-5 | NA | once | CASSYGRASYEQYF | TGTGCCAGCAGTTACGGCAGGGCTTCCTACGAGCAGTACTTC
TRBJ2-7 | TRBV5-1 | TRBD1 | once | CASSLVQGAYEQYF | TGCGCCAGCAGCTTGGTCCAGGGGGCCTACGAGCAGTACTTC
TRBJ2-5 | TRBV5-1 | NA | NA | CASSPRGQLQETQYF | TGCGCCAGCAGCCCCAGGGGACAACTTCAAGAGACCCAGTACTTC
TRBJ1-4 | TRBV5-1 | TRBD1 | NA | CASSPGATGGSEKLFF | TGCGCCAGCAGCCCCGGCGCGACAGGGGGTAGTGAAAAACTGTTTTTT
TRBJ1-4 | TRBV6-1 | TRBD1 | NA | CASSSGQRTEKLFF | TGTGCCAGCAGCTCGGGACAGCGGACTGAAAAACTGTTTTTT
TRBJ2-2 | TRBV19 | TRBD2 | NA | CASSPGLAGATGELFF | TGTGCCAGTAGTCCCGGACTAGCGGGAGCCACCGGGGAGCTGTTTTTT
TRBJ2-7 | TRBV4-3 | TRBD1 | medium-sized | CASSQDPGQGYEQYF | TGCGCCAGCAGCCAAGACCCGGGACAGGGATACGAGCAGTACTTC
TRBJ1-4 | TRBV30 | NA | NA | CAWALGTSTNEKLFF | TGTGCCTGGGCGTTAGGGACATCAACTAATGAAAAACTGTTTTTT
TRBJ2-3 | TRBV10-1 | TRBD2 | NA | CASSDLAGEPDTQYF | TGCGCCAGCAGTGACCTAGCGGGAGAGCCAGATACGCAGTATTTT
TRBJ2-1 | TRBV7-2 | NA | NA | CASSPSPSSNEQFF | TGTGCCAGCAGCCCAAGCCCCTCAAGCAATGAGCAGTTCTTC
TRBJ2-7 | TRBV6-5 | NA | NA | CASSITVYSYEQYF | TGTGCCAGCAGTATTACAGTCTACTCCTACGAGCAGTACTTC
TRBJ1-1 | TRBV28 | NA | NA | CASSISIRETEAFF | TGTGCCAGCAGTATCTCTATCAGGGAAACTGAAGCTTTCTTT
TRBJ1-1 | TRBV5-1 | TRBD1 | NA | CASSKGTALGGTEAFF | TGCGCCAGCAGCAAGGGGACAGCCTTGGGGGGAACTGAAGCTTTCTTT
TRBJ2-3 | TRBV6-1 | TRBD1 | few | CASTGTGDPDTQYF | TGTGCCAGTACCGGGACAGGGGACCCAGATACGCAGTATTTT
TRBJ1-4 | TRBV11-2 | TRBD1 | NA | CASSTGTGYEKLFF | TGTGCCAGCAGCACCGGGACAGGGTATGAAAAACTGTTTTTT
TRBJ1-5 | TRBV6-1 | NA | NA | CATHFRSSSNQPQHF | TGTGCCACCCATTTTAGATCCTCTAGCAATCAGCCCCAGCATTTT
TRBJ2-7 | TRBV4-1 | TRBD2 | NA | CASSLGLAGYEQYF | TGCGCCAGCAGCCTAGGACTAGCGGGGTACGAGCAGTACTTC
TRBJ2-3 | TRBV5-1 | TRBD2 | NA | CASSFGLAGFTDTQYF | TGCGCCAGCAGCTTTGGACTAGCGGGGTTCACAGATACGCAGTATTTT
TRBJ1-4 | TRBV7-2 | NA | few | CASSPSREKLFF | TGTGCCAGCAGCCCCAGTCGTGAAAAACTGTTTTTT
TRBJ2-3 | TRBV5-1 | TRBD2 | NA | CASSLERGGPDTQYF | TGCGCCAGCAGCTTGGAACGGGGGGGCCCAGATACGCAGTATTTT
TRBJ1-2 | TRBV7-8 | TRBD1 | few | CASSLVGQDGYTF | TGTGCCAGCAGCTTAGTGGGACAGGATGGCTACACCTTC
TRBJ2-2 | TRBV19 | TRBD1 | NA | CAIGQGGTGELFF | TGTGCCATAGGACAGGGCGGCACCGGGGAGCTGTTTTTT
TRBJ1-3 | TRBV11-3 | NA | NA | CASSLRGASGNTIYF | TGTGCCAGCAGCTTACGGGGGGCTTCGGGAAACACCATATATTTT
TRBJ2-4 | TRBV7-9 | NA | NA | CASSGGGGNIQYF | TGTGCCAGCAGCGGAGGGGGGGGGAACATTCAGTACTTC
TRBJ2-6 | TRBV4-2 | TRBD1 | NA | CASKQGAPGANVLTF | TGTGCCAGCAAACAGGGGGCCCCTGGGGCCAACGTCCTGACTTTC
TRBJ1-1 | TRBV5-1 | NA | few | CASSTQGDTEAFF | TGCGCCAGCAGTACCCAAGGGGACACTGAAGCTTTCTTT
TRBJ1-2 | TRBV7-9 | NA | NA | CASSQDGPLREYGYTF | TGTGCCAGCAGCCAAGACGGTCCACTCCGGGAATATGGCTACACCTTC
TRBJ2-3 | TRBV5-1 | NA | NA | CASSFAPSAADTQYF | TGCGCCAGCAGCTTTGCCCCTAGCGCGGCAGATACGCAGTATTTT
TRBJ2-1 | TRBV27 | TRBD2 | NA | CASSLTGGEQFF | TGTGCCAGCAGTTTGACGGGAGGTGAGCAGTTCTTC
TRBJ1-4 | TRBV11-2 | NA | NA | CASSPSRVEKLFF | TGTGCCAGCAGCCCGAGCAGGGTTGAAAAACTGTTTTTT
TRBJ2-3 | TRBV5-1 | NA | NA | CASSLGGTDTQYF | TGCGCCAGCAGCTTGGGAGGAACAGATACGCAGTATTTT
TRBJ1-2 | TRBV6-5 | TRBD1 | NA | CASSYRTGPNYGYTF | TGTGCCAGCAGTTACAGGACAGGGCCTAACTATGGCTACACCTTC
TRBJ1-6 | TRBV30 | TRBD1 | NA | CACNDRGVPPLHF | TGTGCCTGCAATGACAGGGGGGTTCCACCCCTCCACTTT
TRBJ2-7 | TRBV2 | TRBD1 | NA | CASTRQGFLDEQYF | TGTGCCAGCACCCGACAGGGGTTCTTGGACGAGCAGTACTTC
TRBJ1-1 | TRBV7-2 | NA | NA | CASSLFPVNTEAFF | TGTGCCAGCAGCTTATTCCCAGTGAACACTGAAGCTTTCTTT
TRBJ2-7 | TRBV5-1 | TRBD2 | NA | CASSSLPTGGVRSYEQYF | TGCGCCAGCAGCAGCCTCCCCACGGGGGGGGTTCGATCCTACGAGCAGTACTTC
TRBJ1-5 | TRBV6-5 | TRBD1 | NA | CASSLGQARQPQHF | TGTGCCAGCAGTCTTGGACAGGCGAGGCAGCCCCAGCATTTT
TRBJ1-2 | TRBV2 | TRBD1 | NA | CASSDTGVLYGYTF | TGTGCCAGCAGTGACACAGGGGTCCTCTATGGCTACACCTTC
TRBJ2-1 | TRBV29-1 | NA | few | CSVKATSNEQFF | TGCAGCGTAAAAGCTACTAGCAATGAGCAGTTCTTC
TRBJ2-1 | TRBV4-3 | NA | NA | CASSQDLGPYNEQFF | TGCGCCAGCAGCCAAGATCTAGGCCCGTACAATGAGCAGTTCTTC
TRBJ2-6 | TRBV27 | NA | NA | CASSPHTGANVLTF | TGTGCCAGCAGTCCCCACACTGGGGCCAACGTCCTGACTTTC
TRBJ1-2 | TRBV10-3 | TRBD1 | NA | CAISPGQGFYGYTF | TGTGCCATCAGTCCGGGACAGGGTTTTTATGGCTACACCTTC
TRBJ2-7 | TRBV11-3 | NA | few | CASRNGYEQYF | TGTGCCAGCAGAAACGGGTACGAGCAGTACTTC
TRBJ1-5 | TRBV30 | NA | NA | CAWSVGGNSNQPQHF | TGTGCCTGGAGTGTCGGGGGAAATAGCAATCAGCCCCAGCATTTT
TRBJ2-3 | TRBV18 | NA | NA | CASSPPERRYTDTQYF | TGTGCCAGCTCACCACCGGAGCGGCGATACACAGATACGCAGTATTTT
TRBJ1-5 | TRBV6-5 | TRBD1 | NA | CASRGQGFNQPQHF | TGTGCCAGCAGAGGACAGGGTTTCAATCAGCCCCAGCATTTT
TRBJ2-2 | TRBV2 | NA | NA | CASGAGAVRGTGELFF | TGTGCCAGCGGGGCAGGGGCGGTTCGTGGCACCGGGGAGCTGTTTTTT
TRBJ1-1 | TRBV5-1 | NA | NA | CASSLGGQTEGTEAFF | TGCGCCAGCAGCTTGGGTGGACAGACAGAGGGCACTGAAGCTTTCTTT
TRBJ2-6 | TRBV19 | TRBD1 | few | CASSIVGTGGAGANVLTF | TGTGCCAGTAGTATAGTTGGGACAGGGGGCGCCGGGGCCAACGTCCTGACTTTC
TRBJ1-2 | TRBV27 | TRBD1 | NA | CASSSDPGQIGYGYTF | TGTGCCAGCAGTTCTGACCCGGGACAGATCGGATATGGCTACACCTTC
TRBJ1-4 | TRBV15 | NA | NA | CATSRDRRDEKLFF | TGTGCCACCAGCAGAGATCGCAGGGATGAAAAACTGTTTTTT